The clone carrying this T cell receptor (beta chain) has a handful of counts. From the RACE reads, TCRdb called clonotypes with MiXCR, one entry per CDR3 protein. This table holds about 350,000 distinct CDR3 sequences, 5% to 6.5% found once. The sample originates from a study of human T cells and chemical hapten exposure. Trimming left V 8 bases short and J 1 base short, with 9 bases between. This CDR3 contains 14 residues. CDR1 is MNHEY and CDR2 is SVGAGI in the germline V gene. Specified time point: pre-sensitization, week 0. Treatment described: therapeutic diphenylcyclopropenone sensitization with weekly scalp DPC.

The chain uses TRBV6-5 and TRBJ2-6; D gene uncertain. This clonotype originated in a woman younger than 35 with alopecia areata. Some clones in this sample may be carry-over from other donors' samples. The sample here was whole blood, taken in connection with sensitization to the hapten diphenylcyclopropenone (DPC). CDR3 coding DNA: TGTGCCAGCCGTATTGGATCTGGGGCCAACGTCCTGACTTTC. Protein: CASRIGSGANVLTF.